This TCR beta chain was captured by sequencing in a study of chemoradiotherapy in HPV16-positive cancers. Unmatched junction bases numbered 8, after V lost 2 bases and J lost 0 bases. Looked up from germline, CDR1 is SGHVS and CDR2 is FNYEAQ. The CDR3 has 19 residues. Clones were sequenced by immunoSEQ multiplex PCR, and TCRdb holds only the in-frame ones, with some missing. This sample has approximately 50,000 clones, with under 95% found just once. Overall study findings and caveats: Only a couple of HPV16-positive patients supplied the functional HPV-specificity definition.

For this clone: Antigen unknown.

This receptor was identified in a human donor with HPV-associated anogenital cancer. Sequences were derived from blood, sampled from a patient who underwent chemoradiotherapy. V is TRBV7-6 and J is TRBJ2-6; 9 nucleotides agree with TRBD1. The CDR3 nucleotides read TGTGCCAGCAGCTTATATGGGACAGGGCCTTTCTCTGGGGCCAACGTCCTGACTTTC. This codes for CASSLYGTGPFSGANVLTF.